The T cell receptor (beta chain) described here comes from a study of siplizumab effects on memory and regulatory T cells. Points from the study as a whole: There were only a minor fraction of alloreactive clones that mapped to unstimulated subsets. In controls, roughly 25% of mappable alloreactive CD4+ clones were Treg-derived on average, versus about 65% with siplizumab.

Germline CDR1 and CDR2: MDHEN and SYDVKM. The CDR3 length is 15 residues. Of note for this clone: Its target is unknown. Its ends do not fully match the called genes, so a read error is possible.

Measured with immunoSEQ multiplex PCR; TCRdb has only the in-frame clones, and not every one. The repertoire holds roughly 92,000 clones, with just under 95% as singletons. J is TRBJ2-7 and V is TRBV28; 7 bases agree with TRBD2. Input material: non-Treg CD4+ T cells sorted from blood. This receptor was obtained from a human donor in good health. The CDR3 here is CASSTRDYRRWEQCF. CDR3 nucleotide sequence: TGTGCCAGCAGTACCCGGGACTATCGTCGGTGGGAGCAGTGCTTC.